This TCR beta chain emerged from a study of radiotherapy plus CTLA-4 blockade in lung cancer. Study results and caveats: Tumor-derived TCR clones expanded in blood after radiotherapy plus ipilimumab.

Sequencing was performed with immunoSEQ multiplex PCR; in TCRdb, only in-frame clones are kept and a portion is missing. There are approximately 73,000 clones in the sample; 87% occur only once, and over 35% lies in the top ten. V lost 5 bases and J lost 2; bases outside the gene matches: 2. The CDR3 runs to 13 residues. Germline lookup yields CDR1 SEHNR and CDR2 FQNEAQ (reference sequence). As regards this clone: The antigen remains unidentified.

The V gene is TRBV7-9, the J gene TRBJ2-7; 8 nucleotides line up with TRBD1. The clonotype originates from a human donor with non-small cell lung cancer that progressed on radiotherapy plus ipilimumab. This material consisted of peripheral blood, taken from a patient treated with radiotherapy plus ipilimumab. The DNA for the CDR3 is TGTGCCAGCAGCCGACAGGGGCCCTACGAGCAGTACTTC. Amino acids: CASSRQGPYEQYF.